A selection of T cell receptor beta chains follows, all from one sample in a study of technical replicates of blood from a few donors. The data were produced by immunoSEQ multiplex PCR, yet TCRdb's version contains in-frame clones alone and is incomplete. Seen here are over 55,000 clones, around 87% observed once, and the top ten hold about 5.1%. Sequencing used PBMCs. All receptors derive from a human donor in good health. Some clones in this sample may be carry-over from other donors' samples. The CDR3 runs from the conserved cysteine through the conserved F or W. D genes are given only for firm matches. Size is stated for part of the rows, as once, few or many counts, or as a class when the clone is expanded.

cdr3_length: 13; j_call: TRBJ2-7; d_call: TRBD1; clone_size: .; v_call: TRBV6-5; cdr3_aa: CASSPGGRYEQYF; cdr3_nt: TGTGCCAGCAGCCCAGGGGGTCGGTACGAGCAGTACTTC
cdr3_length: 14; j_call: TRBJ2-1; d_call: TRBD2; clone_size: .; v_call: TRBV13; cdr3_aa: CASSAGLAYNEQFF; cdr3_nt: TGTGCCAGCAGCGCCGGACTAGCCTACAATGAGCAGTTCTTC
cdr3_length: 14; j_call: TRBJ1-4; d_call: .; clone_size: .; v_call: TRBV6-1; cdr3_aa: CASSEVYRSEKLFF; cdr3_nt: TGTGCCAGCAGTGAAGTCTATAGGAGTGAAAAACTGTTTTTT
cdr3_length: 15; j_call: TRBJ2-2; d_call: .; clone_size: .; v_call: TRBV7-8; cdr3_aa: CASSTLRENTGELFF; cdr3_nt: TGTGCCAGCAGTACTCTCAGGGAAAACACCGGGGAGCTGTTTTTT
cdr3_length: 16; j_call: TRBJ2-1; d_call: TRBD2; clone_size: .; v_call: TRBV7-9; cdr3_aa: CASSLGTSLTYNEQFF; cdr3_nt: TGTGCCAGCAGCTTAGGGACTAGCCTTACCTACAATGAGCAGTTCTTC
cdr3_length: 15; j_call: TRBJ2-1; d_call: TRBD1; clone_size: .; v_call: TRBV5-8; cdr3_aa: CASSRPRQGYNEQFF; cdr3_nt: TGTGCCAGCAGCCGTCCGAGACAGGGATACAATGAGCAGTTCTTC
cdr3_length: 13; j_call: TRBJ1-1; d_call: .; clone_size: .; v_call: TRBV11-2; cdr3_aa: CASSSPRRLEAFF; cdr3_nt: TGTGCCAGCAGCTCCCCGCGGCGCCTGGAAGCTTTCTTT
cdr3_length: 14; j_call: TRBJ2-7; d_call: .; clone_size: .; v_call: TRBV7-2; cdr3_aa: CASSLRWGGDEQYF; cdr3_nt: TGTGCCAGCAGCTTACGGTGGGGCGGAGACGAGCAGTACTTC
cdr3_length: 18; j_call: TRBJ2-6; d_call: .; clone_size: .; v_call: TRBV7-3; cdr3_aa: CASSPHDRRSSGANVLTF; cdr3_nt: TGTGCCAGCAGCCCGCATGACAGGAGGAGCTCTGGGGCCAACGTCCTGACTTTC
cdr3_length: 15; j_call: TRBJ2-5; d_call: .; clone_size: .; v_call: TRBV6-6; cdr3_aa: CASSYSFAAPETQYF; cdr3_nt: TGTGCCAGCAGTTACTCGTTTGCGGCCCCCGAGACCCAGTACTTC
cdr3_length: 14; j_call: TRBJ2-7; d_call: .; clone_size: .; v_call: TRBV6-1; cdr3_aa: CASSEYGGNYEQYF; cdr3_nt: TGTGCCAGCAGTGAATATGGGGGGAACTACGAGCAGTACTTC
cdr3_length: 17; j_call: TRBJ2-7; d_call: .; clone_size: .; v_call: TRBV6-1; cdr3_aa: CASSDGPIALERDEQYF; cdr3_nt: TGTGCCAGCAGTGATGGGCCAATTGCCCTGGAACGTGACGAGCAGTACTTC
cdr3_length: 15; j_call: TRBJ2-2; d_call: .; clone_size: .; v_call: TRBV19; cdr3_aa: CATAEWYRNTGELFF; cdr3_nt: TGTGCCACCGCGGAGTGGTATCGGAACACCGGGGAGCTGTTTTTT
cdr3_length: 15; j_call: TRBJ1-6; d_call: .; clone_size: .; v_call: TRBV7-3; cdr3_aa: CASSLIVREHSPLHF; cdr3_nt: TGTGCCAGCAGCTTAATTGTGCGGGAGCATTCACCCCTCCACTTT
cdr3_length: 14; j_call: TRBJ2-2; d_call: TRBD2; clone_size: .; v_call: TRBV10-3; cdr3_aa: CAISSGSDSGELFF; cdr3_nt: TGTGCCATCAGTAGCGGGAGCGATTCCGGGGAGCTGTTTTTT
cdr3_length: 14; j_call: TRBJ2-7; d_call: .; clone_size: once; v_call: TRBV11-3; cdr3_aa: CASNPAADCYEQYF; cdr3_nt: TGTGCCAGCAACCCGGCGGCGGATTGCTACGAGCAGTACTTC
cdr3_length: 16; j_call: TRBJ2-1; d_call: TRBD2; clone_size: .; v_call: TRBV4-1; cdr3_aa: CASSAGGSAFYNEQFF; cdr3_nt: TGCGCCAGCAGCGCGGGAGGTTCGGCTTTCTACAATGAGCAGTTCTTC
cdr3_length: 13; j_call: TRBJ1-2; d_call: .; clone_size: .; v_call: TRBV30; cdr3_aa: CAWSVRQNYGYTF; cdr3_nt: TGTGCCTGGAGTGTACGACAGAACTATGGCTACACCTTC
cdr3_length: 15; j_call: TRBJ1-6; d_call: TRBD1; clone_size: few; v_call: TRBV15; cdr3_aa: CATSRDRGRNSPLHF; cdr3_nt: TGTGCCACCAGCAGAGACAGGGGGCGTAATTCACCCCTCCACTTT
cdr3_length: 15; j_call: TRBJ2-1; d_call: TRBD2; clone_size: .; v_call: TRBV7-3; cdr3_aa: CASTPRTSGLDEQFF; cdr3_nt: TGTGCCAGTACTCCGAGGACTAGCGGCCTCGATGAGCAGTTCTTC
cdr3_length: 15; j_call: TRBJ2-7; d_call: .; clone_size: .; v_call: TRBV2; cdr3_aa: CASPKGRDISYEQYF; cdr3_nt: TGTGCCAGCCCTAAGGGACGGGACATTTCCTACGAGCAGTACTTC
cdr3_length: 16; j_call: TRBJ2-5; d_call: TRBD2; clone_size: .; v_call: TRBV2; cdr3_aa: CASSGVSGAYQETQYF; cdr3_nt: TGTGCCAGCAGTGGGGTTAGCGGGGCCTACCAAGAGACCCAGTACTTC
cdr3_length: 14; j_call: TRBJ1-1; d_call: .; clone_size: .; v_call: TRBV5-1; cdr3_aa: CASSTQTGNTEAFF; cdr3_nt: TGCGCCAGCAGCACCCAGACAGGGAACACTGAAGCTTTCTTT
cdr3_length: 16; j_call: TRBJ1-1; d_call: .; clone_size: .; v_call: TRBV19; cdr3_aa: CASSTRGTGLNTEAFF; cdr3_nt: TGTGCCAGTAGTACAAGGGGAACAGGGTTGAACACTGAAGCTTTCTTT
cdr3_length: 14; j_call: TRBJ2-1; d_call: TRBD2; clone_size: .; v_call: TRBV19; cdr3_aa: CASSARGVINEQFF; cdr3_nt: TGTGCCAGTAGTGCCCGGGGGGTCATTAATGAGCAGTTCTTC
cdr3_length: 11; j_call: TRBJ1-4; d_call: .; clone_size: .; v_call: TRBV20-1; cdr3_aa: CSAQAGEKLFF; cdr3_nt: TGCAGTGCTCAGGCGGGTGAAAAACTGTTTTTT
cdr3_length: 16; j_call: TRBJ1-3; d_call: .; clone_size: .; v_call: TRBV19; cdr3_aa: CASRTRGIAGGNTIYF; cdr3_nt: TGTGCCAGTAGAACTCGGGGTATCGCAGGTGGAAACACCATATATTTT
cdr3_length: 13; j_call: TRBJ1-2; d_call: TRBD1; clone_size: .; v_call: TRBV9; cdr3_aa: CASSLDRGGGYTF; cdr3_nt: TGTGCCAGCAGCTTGGACAGGGGCGGGGGCTACACCTTC
cdr3_length: 16; j_call: TRBJ2-1; d_call: TRBD2; clone_size: .; v_call: TRBV5-3; cdr3_aa: CARRYTKAGPYNEQFF; cdr3_nt: TGTGCCAGAAGATATACCAAAGCGGGACCCTACAATGAGCAGTTCTTC
cdr3_length: 14; j_call: TRBJ2-1; d_call: .; clone_size: .; v_call: TRBV10-3; cdr3_aa: CAISELASSDEQFF; cdr3_nt: TGTGCCATCAGTGAGCTTGCCTCTTCGGATGAGCAGTTCTTC
cdr3_length: 14; j_call: TRBJ2-1; d_call: .; clone_size: .; v_call: TRBV7-9; cdr3_aa: CASSPREGREGQFF; cdr3_nt: TGTGCCAGCAGCCCCCGAGAGGGCCGCGAAGGGCAGTTCTTC
cdr3_length: 13; j_call: TRBJ1-2; d_call: TRBD1; clone_size: .; v_call: TRBV7-9; cdr3_aa: CASSWTGDVGYTF; cdr3_nt: TGTGCCAGCAGCTGGACAGGGGATGTTGGCTACACCTTC
cdr3_length: 16; j_call: TRBJ2-2; d_call: TRBD1; clone_size: .; v_call: TRBV14; cdr3_aa: CASSLGTVFFPGELFF; cdr3_nt: TGTGCCAGCAGCCTCGGGACAGTCTTCTTCCCCGGGGAGCTGTTTTTT
cdr3_length: 13; j_call: TRBJ2-7; d_call: .; clone_size: .; v_call: TRBV2; cdr3_aa: CASSETSSHEQYF; cdr3_nt: TGTGCCAGCAGCGAAACTAGTTCCCACGAGCAGTACTTC
cdr3_length: 14; j_call: TRBJ1-2; d_call: TRBD1; clone_size: .; v_call: TRBV29-1; cdr3_aa: CSVGAGTGAYGYTF; cdr3_nt: TGCAGCGTTGGGGCGGGGACAGGGGCCTATGGCTACACCTTC